One and the same sample provided the 4 T cell receptor beta chains below, sequenced in a study of T-cell memory formation after mild COVID-19. Each CDR3 protein is one row after TCRdb ran MiXCR on the 5' RACE reads. Of about 560,000 distinct CDR3 sequences in the sample, about 20% were seen once. The source material was PBMCs or a T cell subset sorted from them (not recorded which). These receptors were obtained from an adult woman who had mild COVID-19 (a few samples of this study predate the infection). Cell type and time point are not known.

J is TRBJ1-2 and V is TRBV6-2 or TRBV6-3, with D unresolved. The germline V gene encodes CDR1 MNHEY and CDR2 SVGEGT. V lost 2 bases, J lost 2 bases, and 6 bases lay in between. The CDR3 consists of 13 residues. The CDR3 loop reads CASSYERNYGYTF. The DNA of the CDR3 is TGTGCCAGCAGTTACGAACGCAACTATGGCTACACCTTC.

The chain links TRBV5-6 to TRBJ1-4, with 7 nucleotides matching TRBD1. This CDR3 region has 14 residues. The J segment lost 7 bases and the V segment lost 0 bases, leaving 3 bases of the junction unmatched. The germline CDR1 and CDR2 sequences are SGHDT and YYEEEE. CDR3 DNA sequence: TGTGCCAGCAGCTTGGAGGGGGCTAGTGAAAAACTGTTTTTT. Its protein is CASSLEGASEKLFF.

This clonotype was seen more than once but under ten times. The V gene is TRBV3-1, the J gene TRBJ2-7; either TRBD1 or TRBD2 may fit D (5 bases each). Trimming took off 4 bases at V and 7 bases at J, with 20 bases between the two ends. Germline V gene sequence: CDR1 LGHDT, CDR2 YNNKEL (reference sequence). CDR3 size: 15 residues. This CDR3 is CASSLGTAGPREQYF. The CDR3 DNA reads TGTGCCAGCAGCCTCGGGACCGCCGGGCCGAGGGAGCAGTACTTC.

About this clonotype itself: Its ends do not fully match the called genes, so a read error is possible. The V gene is TRBV7-2, the J gene TRBJ2-1, with a possible D match to TRBD2 (5 bases). From germline, CDR1 is SGHTA and CDR2 FQGNSA. The CDR3 runs to 15 residues. The CDR3 DNA reads as TGTCCCAGCAGCCCTGGACGGACTCTTTACAATGAGCAGTTCTTC. Amino acid sequence: CPSSPGRTLYNEQFF.